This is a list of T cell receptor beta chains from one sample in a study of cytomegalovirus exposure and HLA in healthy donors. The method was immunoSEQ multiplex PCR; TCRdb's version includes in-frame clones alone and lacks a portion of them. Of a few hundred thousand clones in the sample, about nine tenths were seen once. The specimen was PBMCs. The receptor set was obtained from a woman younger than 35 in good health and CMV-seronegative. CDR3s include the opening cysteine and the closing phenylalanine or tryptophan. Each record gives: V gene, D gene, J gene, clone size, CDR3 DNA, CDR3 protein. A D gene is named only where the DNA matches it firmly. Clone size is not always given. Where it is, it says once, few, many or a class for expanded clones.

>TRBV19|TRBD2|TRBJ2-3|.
TGTGCCAGTAGCAAAGGGGCGGGAGCCCCAGATACGCAGTATTTT
CASSKGAGAPDTQYF
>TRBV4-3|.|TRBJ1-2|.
TGCGCCAGCAGGGAAGAAGAGGCGACGAACTATGGCTACACCTTC
CASREEEATNYGYTF
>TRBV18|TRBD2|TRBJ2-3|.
TGTGCCAGCTCACCATATGCGGGAGGAAGCACAGATACGCAGTATTTT
CASSPYAGGSTDTQYF
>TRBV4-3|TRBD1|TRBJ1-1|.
TGCGCCAGCAGCCAAGATCGGGGGACAGGACCGAACACTGAAGCTTTCTTT
CASSQDRGTGPNTEAFF
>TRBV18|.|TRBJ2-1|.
TGTGCCAGCTCCCCCATCCTAGGGGGGGTAAATGAGCAGTTCTTC
CASSPILGGVNEQFF
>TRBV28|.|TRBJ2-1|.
TGTGCCAGCAGGGGCCATGGGGAGCAGTTCTTC
CASRGHGEQFF
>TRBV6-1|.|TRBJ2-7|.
TGTGCCAGCAGTGCCGACCGGGATGGGTACGAGCAGTACTTC
CASSADRDGYEQYF
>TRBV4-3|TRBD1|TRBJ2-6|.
TGCGCCAGCAGCGGACAGGGGTTTATATCTGGGGCCAACGTCCTGACTTTC
CASSGQGFISGANVLTF
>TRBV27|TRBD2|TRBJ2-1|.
TGTGCCAGCAGCAAAAAAGCGGGGGTCAGCGACAATGAGCAGTTCTTC
CASSKKAGVSDNEQFF
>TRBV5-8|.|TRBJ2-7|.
TGTGCCAGCAGCTCACGACACAGCCGCGAGCAGTACTTC
CASSSRHSREQYF
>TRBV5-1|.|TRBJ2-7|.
TGCGCCAGCAGCTCGACAGGTTACGAGCAGTACTTC
CASSSTGYEQYF
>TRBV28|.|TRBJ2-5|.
TGTGCCAGCAGTTTTGCGGAGACCCAGTACTTC
CASSFAETQYF
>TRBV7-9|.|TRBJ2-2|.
TGTGCCAGCAGCGCCACGAGCGGGAACACCGGGGAGCTGTTTTTT
CASSATSGNTGELFF
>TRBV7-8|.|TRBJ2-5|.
TGTGCCAGCAGCCCACGAGACAGGCCCTACCAAGAGACCCAGTACTTC
CASSPRDRPYQETQYF
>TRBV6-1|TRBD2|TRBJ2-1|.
TGTGCCAGCACTTTCTCAGCGGGGGGGTTCTTC
CASTFSAGGFF
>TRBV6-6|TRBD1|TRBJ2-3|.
TGTGCCAGCGGGGGCAGGGGGCAGGCAGATACGCAGTATTTT
CASGGRGQADTQYF
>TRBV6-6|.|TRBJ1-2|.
TGTGCCAGCAGTTACTCGTCGGCCGGAGCTTACTATGGCTACACCTTC
CASSYSSAGAYYGYTF
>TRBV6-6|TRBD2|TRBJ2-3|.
TGTGCCAGCAGTTACCGACTAGCGGGAGAGATGGATACGCAGTATTTT
CASSYRLAGEMDTQYF
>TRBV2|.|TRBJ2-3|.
TGTGCCAGCAGCCCCCCAGGGGTTGATACGCAGTATTTT
CASSPPGVDTQYF
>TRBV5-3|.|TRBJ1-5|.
TGTGCCAGAAGCTTGGGGGACACCCCTCGAATGGGCGAGAGGCCCCAGCATTTT
CARSLGDTPRMGERPQHF
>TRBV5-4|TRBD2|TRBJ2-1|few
TGTGCCAGCAGCCCCACGGTGGCTAGCGGGGTGCTTGTCTTC
CASSPTVASGVLVF
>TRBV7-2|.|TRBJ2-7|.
TGTGCCAGCAGCTTATCGGGGAAACAAACCTCCTACGAGCAGTACTTC
CASSLSGKQTSYEQYF
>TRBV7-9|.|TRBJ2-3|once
TGTGCCAGCAGGCCCCTGGCTGTGAAATACACAGATACGCAGTATTTT
CASRPLAVKYTDTQYF
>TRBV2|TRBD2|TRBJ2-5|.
TGTGCCAGAGGATTAGCGGGATCGTGGGGAGAGACCCAGTACTTC
CARGLAGSWGETQYF
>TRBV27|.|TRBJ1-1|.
TGTGCCAGCAGTTTAAGAGGAGGGAACACTGAAGCTTTCTTT
CASSLRGGNTEAFF
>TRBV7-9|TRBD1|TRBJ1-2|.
TGTGCCAGCACCCACACCAATCAGGGGGCTAACGGTGGCTACACCTTC
CASTHTNQGANGGYTF
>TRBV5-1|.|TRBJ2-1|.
TGCGCCAGCAGCTTGGACAGGCTGGGCAATGAGCAGTTCTTC
CASSLDRLGNEQFF
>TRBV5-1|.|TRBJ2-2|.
TGCGCCAGCAGCTTGGGACAGGATCCCGGGGAGCTGTTTTTT
CASSLGQDPGELFF
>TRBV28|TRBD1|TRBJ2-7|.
TGTGCCAGCAGTCTTCGGACAGGGCTCTACGAGCAGTACTTC
CASSLRTGLYEQYF
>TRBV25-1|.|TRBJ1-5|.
TGTGCCAGCAGTGAATATGGGAGTCAGCCCCAGCATTTT
CASSEYGSQPQHF
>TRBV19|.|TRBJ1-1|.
TGTGCCAGTAGTAAGCAAATGAACACTGAAGCTTTCTTT
CASSKQMNTEAFF
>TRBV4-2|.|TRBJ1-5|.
TGTGCCAGCAGCCAAGAGGGGGGGAGAAGCAATCAGCCCCAGCATTTT
CASSQEGGRSNQPQHF
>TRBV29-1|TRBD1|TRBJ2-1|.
TGCAGCGGCGAAGGGACAGGGCTAGACAATGAGCAGTTCTTC
CSGEGTGLDNEQFF
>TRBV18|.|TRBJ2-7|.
TGTGCCAGCTCACCCTCGGAGGGCTCCTACGAGCAGTACTTC
CASSPSEGSYEQYF
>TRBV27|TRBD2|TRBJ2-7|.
TGTGCCAGCAGTCGAAACTTAGCGGGAAGGTCCTACGAGCAGTACTTC
CASSRNLAGRSYEQYF
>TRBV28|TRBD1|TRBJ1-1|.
TGTGCCAGCAGTTTATCGACAGGGGGGAACACTGAAGCTTTCTTT
CASSLSTGGNTEAFF
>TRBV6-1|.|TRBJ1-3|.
TGTGCCAGCAGTCCAGGGGTGGAAGGAGACACCATATATTTT
CASSPGVEGDTIYF
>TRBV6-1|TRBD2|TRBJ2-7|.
TGTGCCAGCAGTGATGGGACTAGCGGGAGCAGACGCGAGCAGTACTTC
CASSDGTSGSRREQYF
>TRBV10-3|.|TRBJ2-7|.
TGTGCCGCCCGGGACTCCCCGGGCGAGCAGTACTTC
CAARDSPGEQYF
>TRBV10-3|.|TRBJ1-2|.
TGTGCCGCAGGGGACGGGGCGCTGGGATGGGGTGGCTACACCTTC
CAAGDGALGWGGYTF
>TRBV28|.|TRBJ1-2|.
TGTGCCAGCACCTCCTCCCAGGGGCAATTATTCTTGGGCTACACCTTC
CASTSSQGQLFLGYTF
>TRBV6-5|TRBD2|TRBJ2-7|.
TGTGCCAGCAGCCCGGCCGGGACTACTCACTACGAGCAGTACTTC
CASSPAGTTHYEQYF
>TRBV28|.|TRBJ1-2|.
TGTGCCAGCATCCAAGGGGTTAGCTATGGCTACACCTTC
CASIQGVSYGYTF
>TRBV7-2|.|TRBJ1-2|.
TGTGCCAGCAGCTTAGCAGTGGCAGGCTATGGCTACACCTTC
CASSLAVAGYGYTF
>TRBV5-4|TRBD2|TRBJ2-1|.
TGTGCCAGCAGCTTGTTAGCGGGTGTATCCTACAATGAGCAGTTCTTC
CASSLLAGVSYNEQFF
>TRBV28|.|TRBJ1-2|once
TGTGCCAGCAGCGTGAGTTATGGCTACACCTTC
CASSVSYGYTF
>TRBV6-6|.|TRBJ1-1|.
TGTGCCAGCAGTTACTCGGGGGGGAGCGGGGAAGCTTTCTTT
CASSYSGGSGEAFF
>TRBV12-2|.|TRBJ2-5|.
TGTGCAAGTCGCTTATGGCTCGGGGGAGGGACGGAGACCCAGTACTTC
CASRLWLGGGTETQYF
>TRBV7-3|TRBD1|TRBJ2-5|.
TGTGCCAGCAGCTCTCGCCCGACAGGGATTGAGACCCAGTACTTC
CASSSRPTGIETQYF
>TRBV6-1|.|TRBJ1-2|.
TGTGCCAGCAGTGAGACAGATAATAACTATGGCTACACCTTC
CASSETDNNYGYTF
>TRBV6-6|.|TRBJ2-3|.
TGTGCCAGCAGTCCTTTTATTAATACGCAGTATTTT
CASSPFINTQYF
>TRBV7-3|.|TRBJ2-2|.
TGTGCCAGCAGCTCCACCCGGGACACGAACACCGGGGAGCTGTTTTTT
CASSSTRDTNTGELFF
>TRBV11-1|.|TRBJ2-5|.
TGTGCCAGCAGCTTAGTAGTCGGGGAAGGCCAAGAGACCCAGTACTTC
CASSLVVGEGQETQYF